The 25 T cell receptor beta chains reported below all come from one sample, sequenced in a study of blood T cell repertoires in COVID-19. TCRdb's table, derived via immunoSEQ multiplex PCR, lists solely in-frame clones and lacks some. The top ten hold just over 7% of the sample, which has about 340,000 clones, approximately 86% seen once. The sample consisted of peripheral blood. Receptors originate from a woman aged 55-75 years with COVID-19, enrolled during active disease.

V is TRBV4-1 and J is TRBJ2-7; TRBD2 aligns across 8 bases. CDR3 length: 17 residues. Germline-derived CDR1 and CDR2 are MGHRA and YSYEKL. The V and J ends lost 0 bases and 1 base, in that order; junction bases with no gene match: 8. The CDR3 DNA is TGCGCCAGCAGCCAAGATAATAACCAGCGGGGGTCCTACGAGCAGTACTTC. Protein: CASSQDNNQRGSYEQYF.

The sample holds one count of this clone. V gene TRBV6-5 combines with J gene TRBJ2-3, with 10 bases lining up with TRBD1. V gave up 5 bases and J gave up 4 bases; unmatched junction bases: 6. In germline, CDR1 is MNHEY, CDR2 SVGAGI. The CDR3 contains 15 residues. The CDR3 DNA reads TGTGCCAGCAGTCGGCGGGACAGGGGTGCAGATACGCAGTATTTT. Its translation is CASSRRDRGADTQYF.

This chain connects TRBV30 to TRBJ2-2; TRBD1 matches at 11 bases. V lost 0 bases to trimming and J lost 4 bases; unmatched junction nucleotides: 7. The CDR3 covers 17 residues. Per the germline V gene, CDR1 is GTSNPN and CDR2 is SVGIG (reference sequence). The CDR3 DNA sequence: TGTGCCTGGAGTGTACTAGGACAGGGGGCCAGCACCGGGGAGCTGTTTTTT. Translating gives CAWSVLGQGASTGELFF.

In the case of this clone: The same CDR3 is also encoded by other DNA sequences in this sample. The chain combines TRBV19 with TRBJ1-1; possibly TRBD1 for D (6 bases). CDR3 length: 13 amino acids. The V gene's germline CDR1 is LNHDA and CDR2 SQIVND (reference sequence). V shed 4 bases and J shed 2 bases, with 8 bases lying between them. The DNA of the CDR3 is TGTGCCAGTAGTACGACAGGTAACACTGAAGCTTTCTTT. This translates into CASSTTGNTEAFF.

The rearrangement uses TRBV21-1 and TRBJ2-7; TRBD1, the table's D call, lacks a check against the DNA. TRBV21-1 counts as a pseudogene. CDR3 size: 18 residues. CDR3 protein: CASSNSPLTGTNLYEQYF. The CDR3, as DNA: TGTGCCAGCAGCAACTCCCCCCTTACCGGGACAAACCTTTACGAGCAGTACTTC.

The chain has TRBV3-1 (or the pseudogene TRBV3-2) and TRBJ2-7; D is possibly TRBD1 (6 bases). Germline V gene sequence: CDR1 LGHDT, CDR2 YNNKEL (reference sequence). This CDR3 region has 17 residues. V was trimmed by 5 bases and J by 3 bases, leaving 23 bases between them. CDR3 coding DNA: TGTGCCAGCAGCGGCACGGGGACAAAAGGGAATTACTACGAGCAGTACTTC. Residues: CASSGTGTKGNYYEQYF.

This clone came up a few times. V gene TRBV5-4 combines with J gene TRBJ1-1, with D maybe TRBD1 (6 bases). The CDR3 is made up of 20 amino acids. V dropped 4 bases and J dropped 4 bases, with 32 bases sitting between them. Germline V gene sequence: CDR1 SGHNT, CDR2 YYREEE (reference sequence). The CDR3 protein is CASSPDRWTDNLGFTTEAFF. The CDR3 DNA is TGTGCCAGCAGCCCAGATCGATGGACAGATAATCTCGGATTCACCACTGAAGCTTTCTTT.

With regard to this clone: The junction shows a germline mismatch at one end, possibly a read error. This chain joins TRBV30 and TRBJ1-2; TRBD1 is a possible D gene (5 bases). CDR3 length equals 12 residues. The germline gives CDR1 GTSNPN, CDR2 SVGIG (reference sequence). The CDR3 region is CAGRGGDYGYTF. CDR3 bases: TGTGCCGGGAGGGGAGGGGACTATGGCTACACCTTC.

DNA for the CDR3: TGCGCCAGCAGGCAAGTCGAGGGTTGTCTCGAGGGAAACACCATATATTTT. It yields the protein CASRQVEGCLEGNTIYF. The chain joins TRBV23-1 to TRBJ1-3; D unresolved. TRBV23-1 is marked as an open reading frame, function uncertain. The CDR3 is 17 residues long. V lost 6 bases to trimming and J lost 4 bases, with 22 bases between them.

The chain uses TRBV6-5 and TRBJ2-3; D is possibly TRBD2 (5 bases). The CDR3 consists of 11 residues. V lost 7 bases, J lost 5 bases, and 7 bases lay in between. The germline gives CDR1 MNHEY, CDR2 SVGAGI. CDR3 loop: CASIGGDTQYF. The DNA for the CDR3 is TGTGCCAGCATTGGAGGAGATACGCAGTATTTT.

The rearrangement uses TRBV5-1 and TRBJ2-5, with TRBD2 matching over 7 bases. The CDR3 has 14 residues. V dropped 0 bases and J dropped 4; count of bases not matched to a gene: 3. Per the germline V gene, CDR1 is SGHRS and CDR2 is YFSETQ. The CDR3 here is CASSLGREGETQYF. CDR3 DNA sequence: TGCGCCAGCAGCTTGGGTAGGGAGGGAGAGACCCAGTACTTC.

The V gene is TRBV27, the J gene TRBJ2-1; 11 bases agree with TRBD2. The CDR3 extends over 15 amino acids. Germline assignment: CDR1 MNHEY and CDR2 SMNVEV (reference sequence). V dropped 5 bases and J dropped 5; count of bases not matched to a gene: 5. Written as DNA, the CDR3 is TGTGCCAGCAGTCCCGGGACTAGCGGCGACAATGAGCAGTTCTTC. Protein product: CASSPGTSGDNEQFF.

The chain joins TRBV27 to TRBJ1-2; TRBD1 agrees at 7 bases. Germline loops: CDR1 MNHEY, CDR2 SMNVEV (reference sequence). Trimming cost V 7 bases and J 4 bases; bases outside gene matches: 12. CDR3 length equals 15 residues. Written as DNA, the CDR3 is TGTGCCAGCACTTCGGCGACAGGGATCTTCTATGGCTACACCTTC. Translation gives CASTSATGIFYGYTF.

The rearrangement uses TRBV5-1 and TRBJ2-7, with 10 bases lining up with TRBD1. Germline CDR1 reads SGHRS; CDR2 reads YFSETQ. J lost 5 bases, V lost 4 bases, and 9 bases had no gene match. The CDR3 is made up of 15 amino acids. CDR3 nucleotide sequence: TGCGCCAGCAGCGAACCGGGACAGGGGCCAAACGAGCAGTACTTC. This translates into CASSEPGQGPNEQYF.

The chain recombines TRBV5-4 with TRBJ2-7; no clear D gene. CDR3 length equals 14 residues. Trimming removed 8 bases at V and 2 bases at J, with 17 bases between. The germline CDR1 and CDR2 sequences are SGHNT and YYREEE (reference sequence). The CDR3 region has the DNA TGTGCCAGTCACCGGTCTACAGTTACCTACGAGCAGTACTTC. Protein sequence: CASHRSTVTYEQYF.

This clone was observed once. V and J are TRBV11-3 and TRBJ1-1; weak D call: TRBD1 (6 bases). This CDR3 has 14 amino acids. Germline CDR1 SGHNT, CDR2 YENEEA. V lost 3 bases, J lost 0 bases, and 8 bases lay in between. Written as DNA, the CDR3 is TGTGCCAGCAGCTTCGGGACAATGAACACTGAAGCTTTCTTT. Its translation: CASSFGTMNTEAFF. The full variable domain, completed using reference TRBV11-3 and TRBJ1-1, is EAGVVQSPRYKIIEKKQPVAFWCNPISGHNTLYWYLQNLGQGPELLIRYENEEAVDDSQLPKDRFSAERLKGVDSTLKIQPAELGDSAVYLCASSFGTMNTEAFFGQGTRLTVV.

The count of this clone is one. CDR3 DNA: TGTGCCACCAGCAGAGCTTCCCTAGCGGGAGCCCCGGAGACCCAGTACTTC. This translates into CATSRASLAGAPETQYF. The gene calls are TRBV15 and TRBJ2-5, with TRBD2 identical over 10 bases. In germline, CDR1 is LNHNV, CDR2 YYDKDF (reference sequence). The CDR3 sequence is 17 residues long. V lost 1 base, J lost 5 bases, and 10 bases stayed unmatched.

The chain joins TRBV3-1 (or the pseudogene TRBV3-2) to TRBJ1-2; 7 bases align to TRBD1. The germline CDR1 and CDR2 sequences are LGHDT and YNNKEL (reference sequence). J gave up 6 bases and V 4 bases, and 11 bases lay outside the gene matches. There are 15 residues in the CDR3. Here the CDR3 DNA reads TGTGCCAGCAGCCCCGCCTGGGACAGCCCAAATGGCTACACCTTC. Translating it yields CASSPAWDSPNGYTF.

V usage is TRBV19 and J usage is TRBJ1-2; 7 positions match TRBD1. The CDR3 extends over 13 amino acids. The germline gives CDR1 LNHDA, CDR2 SQIVND (reference sequence). V lost 3 bases and J lost 6; bases outside the gene matches: 4. The CDR3 coding sequence is TGTGCCAGTAGTATCGACAGGGAACATGGCTACACCTTC. Amino acid sequence: CASSIDREHGYTF.

This chain connects TRBV23-1 to TRBJ2-7; the D gene is possibly TRBD2 (6 bases). TRBV23-1 is annotated as an ORF whose role is uncertain. The ends were cut back, 7 bases at V and 6 bases at J, with 22 bases in the middle. The CDR3 extends over 15 amino acids. Here the CDR3 DNA reads TGCGCCAGCAAACTAGCCGGGGAAGGGGCGGGCGAGCAGTACTTC. Residues: CASKLAGEGAGEQYF.

The chain carries TRBV11-3 and TRBJ1-2; 9 nucleotides agree with TRBD1. The CDR3 covers 15 residues. CDR1 is SGHNT and CDR2 is YENEEA in the germline V gene. Trimming cost V 3 bases and J 8 bases; bases outside gene matches: 10. CDR3 sequence reads: CASSLGGTGLLGYTF. CDR3 in DNA: TGTGCCAGCAGCTTGGGTGGGACAGGGCTGTTGGGCTACACCTTC.

The chain uses TRBV11-2 and TRBJ2-3; 11 bases line up with TRBD2. The CDR3 contains 12 residues. Losses at the gene ends were 8 bases for V and 6 bases for J; bases not matched to a gene: 1. CDR1 is SGHAT, CDR2 FQNNGV, per germline. This chain's CDR3 is CASASGGDTQYF. The CDR3 region has the DNA TGTGCCAGCGCTAGCGGGGGGGATACGCAGTATTTT.

The chain employs TRBV9 and TRBJ1-4, with a possible D match to TRBD1 (5 bases). The CDR3 sequence is 14 residues long. The germline gives CDR1 SGDLS, CDR2 YYNGEE. Between the trimmed V and J ends, which lost 2 bases and 10 bases, there was a span of 15 bases. The CDR3: CASSVGGERGKLFF. CDR3 DNA sequence: TGTGCCAGCAGCGTTGGGGGGGAGCGGGGAAAACTGTTTTTT.

The count of this clone is one. V gene TRBV6-5 combines with J gene TRBJ1-2; possible D gene TRBD1, 5 bases. V lost 7 bases and J lost 7, with 13 bases in between. Germline V gene data show CDR1 as MNHEY and CDR2 as SVGAGI. The CDR3 runs to 12 residues. CDR3 nucleotides: TGTGCCAGCAACGACGGGGGACGTGGCTACACCTTC. As protein: CASNDGGRGYTF.

The genes are TRBV18 and TRBJ2-7; TRBD1 matches at 12 bases. CDR3 size: 14 residues. Germline V lookup: CDR1 KGHSH, CDR2 LQKENI. The V and J ends lost 8 bases and 0 bases, in that order; junction bases with no gene match: 2. CDR3 coding DNA: TGTGCCAGCCAGGGACAGGGGGCCTCCTACGAGCAGTACTTC. As protein: CASQGQGASYEQYF.